This T cell receptor (beta chain) appears in the sequencing data of a study of radiotherapy plus CTLA-4 blockade in lung cancer. Looking at the study overall: Objective response rate was roughly 19%; disease control rate, 25% to 35%.

To note about this clone: Antigen: not known. Other DNA sequences of this sample code for an identical CDR3.

Study outcomes and limitations: Clones derived from tumor TCRs expanded in blood after radiotherapy plus ipilimumab. Early blood T cell clone changes and increased post-radiation serum interferon-beta were reportedly the strongest response predictors.

Assay: immunoSEQ multiplex PCR; the TCRdb copy retains only in-frame clones and omits some. The sample includes about 76,000 clones, over 70% of them seen just once. The study treated chemo-refractory metastatic non-small-cell lung cancer patients with focal radiation plus ipilimumab CTLA-4 blockade. V trimming: 0 bases; J trimming: 13 bases; junction bases outside the gene matches: 6. Germline V lookup: CDR1 SGHAT, CDR2 FQNNGV. CDR3 length: 14 residues. The chain recombines TRBV11-2 with TRBJ1-6; TRBD1 agrees at 7 bases. Sequences were derived from peripheral blood, sampled from a patient treated with radiotherapy plus ipilimumab. This TCR derives from a human donor with non-small cell lung cancer whose response to radiotherapy plus ipilimumab could not be evaluated. Some clones in this sample may be carry-over from other donors' samples. This CDR3 is CASSLEGQFSPLHF. CDR3 nucleotide sequence: TGTGCCAGCAGCTTAGAGGGACAGTTTTCGCCCCTCCACTTT.